Reported below is one T cell receptor (beta chain). Its antigen is not identified. The data originate from a study of cytomegalovirus exposure and HLA in healthy donors. Study-wide results and caveats: The authors enumerated over 150 TCR beta chains as linked to cytomegalovirus. In an earlier analysis, in some 500 donors, most V segments appeared productive either ~87% or ~30% of the time. Presence/absence analyses treated sequencing depth as roughly uniform across donors. Within the data, a cluster of highly shared sequence variants was likely a sequencing artifact.

Trimming left V 3 bases short and J 3 bases short, with 11 bases between. The CDR3 extends over 13 amino acids. Germline-derived CDR1 and CDR2 are SQVTM and ANQGSEA. A multiplex PCR was run with 60 Vbeta primers and 13 Jbeta primers. Generated by immunoSEQ multiplex PCR, the TCRdb table keeps only in-frame clones and is missing some. This sample carries 150,000 or so clones, 65% to 80% of them seen once, and the ten largest clones take roughly 2%. The sequenced material came from PBMCs. The clonotype originates from a female donor in good health and CMV-seronegative. The chain has TRBV29-1 and TRBJ1-2, with D unclear. The CDR3 nucleotides read TGCAGCGTTGACGACGACATCTACTATGGCTACACCTTC. Its translation is CSVDDDIYYGYTF.